This is a list of T cell receptor beta chains from one sample in a study of cytomegalovirus exposure and HLA in healthy donors. Measured with immunoSEQ multiplex PCR; TCRdb has only the in-frame clones, and not every one. The table has 99,000 or so clones, around 80% seen once. The specimen sequenced was PBMCs. All receptors come from a male donor in good health and CMV-seropositive. Both conserved end residues are part of each CDR3. A D gene is named only where the DNA matches it firmly. Clone size, where shown, is once, few, many, or a class for clones that have expanded.

j_call,v_call,clone_size,d_call,cdr3_nt,cdr3_aa
TRBJ1-4,TRBV9,-,-,TGTGCCAGCAGCGTAGGCGTAGGGGCAGGTTCTTTTAATGAAAAACTGTTTTTT,CASSVGVGAGSFNEKLFF
TRBJ1-2,TRBV4-2,few,TRBD1,TGTGCCAGCAGCCCCGACAGGGGCCGTAACTATGGCTACACCTTC,CASSPDRGRNYGYTF
TRBJ1-1,TRBV4-3,-,-,TGCGCCAGCAGCCAAGATCCGGGACACATGAACACTGAAGCTTTCTTT,CASSQDPGHMNTEAFF
TRBJ1-2,TRBV30,-,-,TGTGCCTGGGTTGACAGGACTAACTATGGCTACACCTTC,CAWVDRTNYGYTF
TRBJ2-1,TRBV6-1,few,TRBD2,TGTGCCAGCAGGGGACTAGCGGGGGGCGAGAATGAGCAGTTCTTC,CASRGLAGGENEQFF
TRBJ1-1,TRBV6-5,-,-,TGTGCCAGCAGTTACTCGACACTGAACACTGAAGCTTTCTTT,CASSYSTLNTEAFF
TRBJ2-7,TRBV2,-,-,TGTGCCAGCGGACGAGGGTTTGCTGAGCAGTACTTC,CASGRGFAEQYF
TRBJ1-1,TRBV6-5,-,TRBD1,TGTGCCAGCAGTCCGGGACAGGGGTATGGTGAAGCTTTCTTT,CASSPGQGYGEAFF
TRBJ2-7,TRBV7-9,-,-,TGTGCCAGCAGTCTTAGCGTCACCGACCTCTCCTACGAGCAGTACTTC,CASSLSVTDLSYEQYF
TRBJ1-1,TRBV18,-,-,TGTGCCAGCTCACCACGAGAGGACTTACTCACTGAAGCTTTCTTT,CASSPREDLLTEAFF
TRBJ2-2,TRBV18,-,TRBD1,TGTGCCAGCTCCCCTCGACAGGGGAGGAACACCGGGGAGCTGTTTTTT,CASSPRQGRNTGELFF
TRBJ2-5,TRBV30,-,-,TGTGCCTGGAGTAGGGGGGGCATGGCAGAGACCCAGTACTTC,CAWSRGGMAETQYF
TRBJ1-4,TRBV5-1,few,-,TGCGCCAGCAGCCCAGGGGCGAATGAAAAACTGTTTTTT,CASSPGANEKLFF
TRBJ1-3,TRBV5-1,many,TRBD1,TGCGCCAGCAGCTTGAACTGGGACAGGGGCGATGGAAACACCATATATTTT,CASSLNWDRGDGNTIYF
TRBJ2-2,TRBV2,-,-,TGTGCCAGCAGTAAGGAGTCCACCGGGGAGCTGTTTTTT,CASSKESTGELFF
TRBJ2-7,TRBV30,-,-,TGTGCCTGGAGTACAGGGTACTACGAGCAGTACTTC,CAWSTGYYEQYF
TRBJ1-6,TRBV5-4,-,-,TGTGCCAGCAGCCGACAGGATAAGAGTTCACCCCTCCACTTT,CASSRQDKSSPLHF
TRBJ1-1,TRBV2,-,-,TGTGCCAGCACTCCCGGGCCGGGAACTGAAGCTTTCTTT,CASTPGPGTEAFF
TRBJ2-7,TRBV4-1,-,TRBD1,TGCGCCAGCAGCCAAGTCCCGGGACAGGGAGGCCAATACGAGCAGTACTTC,CASSQVPGQGGQYEQYF
TRBJ2-7,TRBV5-1,-,-,TGCGCCAGCAGCGAGCTTTTCTCCTACGAGCAGTACTTC,CASSELFSYEQYF
TRBJ2-7,TRBV29-1,-,TRBD1,TGCAGCGCTGCCGGGACAGGCTACGAGCAGTACTTC,CSAAGTGYEQYF
TRBJ1-2,TRBV6-5,-,TRBD1,TGTGCCAGCAGCATACTCGGGGACAGAGATGGCTACACCTTC,CASSILGDRDGYTF
TRBJ1-5,TRBV2,-,-,TGTGCCAGCACTGCGGGACGGGACAATCAGCCCCAGCATTTT,CASTAGRDNQPQHF
TRBJ2-2,TRBV7-2,-,-,TGTGCCAGCAGCGGGACATGGGGCGTGCTGTTTTTT,CASSGTWGVLFF
TRBJ2-3,TRBV13,-,TRBD2,TGTGCCAGCAGCTTAGTACCGGGACTAGAGGGGTCAGATACGCAGTATTTT,CASSLVPGLEGSDTQYF
TRBJ1-2,TRBV10-3,few,-,TGTGCCATCAGTCCAGACTCCTATGGCTACACCTTC,CAISPDSYGYTF
TRBJ2-3,TRBV5-1,-,TRBD2,TGCGCCAGCAGCTCCGGGACTAGCGGGGGCCTCACAGATACGCAGTATTTT,CASSSGTSGGLTDTQYF
TRBJ2-7,TRBV6-1,-,TRBD2,TGTGCCAGCAGACTAGCGCCATCCTACGAGCAGTACTTC,CASRLAPSYEQYF
TRBJ1-2,TRBV7-9,-,-,TGTGCCAGCAGCTTAGCGTTCAGTCCTAACTATGGCTACACCTTC,CASSLAFSPNYGYTF
TRBJ2-5,TRBV7-6,-,TRBD1,TGTGCCAGCAGCCCGACGGCTCGACAGGGGGCAAGAGAGACCCAGTACTTC,CASSPTARQGARETQYF
TRBJ2-7,TRBV30,-,TRBD1,TGTGCCTGGTCGGACAGGGGGCGCGAGCAGTACTTC,CAWSDRGREQYF
TRBJ2-5,TRBV6-5,-,TRBD2,TGTGCCAGCAGCCTCGGGGGGGGCCCGGAGACCCAGTACTTC,CASSLGGGPETQYF